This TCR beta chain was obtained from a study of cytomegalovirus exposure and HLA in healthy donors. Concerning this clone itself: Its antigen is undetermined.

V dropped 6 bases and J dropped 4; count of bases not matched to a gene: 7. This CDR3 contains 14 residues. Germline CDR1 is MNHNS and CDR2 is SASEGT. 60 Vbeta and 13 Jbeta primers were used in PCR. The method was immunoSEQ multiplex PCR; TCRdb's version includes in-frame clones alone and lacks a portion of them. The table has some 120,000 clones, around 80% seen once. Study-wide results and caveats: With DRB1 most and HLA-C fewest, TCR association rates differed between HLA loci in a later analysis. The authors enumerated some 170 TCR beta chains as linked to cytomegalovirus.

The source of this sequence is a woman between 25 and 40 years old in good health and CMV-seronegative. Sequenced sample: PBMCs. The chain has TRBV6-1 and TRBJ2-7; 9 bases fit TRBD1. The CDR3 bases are TGTGCCAGCAGAGGGACAGGGAAGGCTTACGAGCAGTACTTC. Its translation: CASRGTGKAYEQYF.